This is a list of T cell receptor beta chains from one sample in a study of regulatory T cells in long-lasting Graves disease. TCRdb called the multiplex PCR reads again in MiXCR, with one record for every CDR3 protein. This table has some 250,000 distinct CDR3 sequences, 20% to 25% appearing once. The sequences come from peripheral blood mononuclear cells (PBMCs), collected at new diagnosis, from a patient treated with antithyroid drugs. These receptors were obtained from a female donor with Graves disease. Both conserved end residues are part of each CDR3. Fields, in order: clone size, D gene, J gene, V gene, CDR3 protein, CDR3 DNA. D genes are given only for firm matches. Not every row has a clone size; where given, it reads once, few, many or a size class.

clone size: many
D gene: .
J gene: TRBJ1-5
V gene: TRBV28
CDR3 protein: CASSLTRGYNQPQHF
CDR3 DNA: TGTGCCAGCAGTTTAACAAGGGGGTACAATCAGCCCCAGCATTTT

clone size: many
D gene: .
J gene: TRBJ1-6
V gene: TRBV28
CDR3 protein: CASSRAGNNSPLHF
CDR3 DNA: TGTGCCAGCAGCCGCGCCGGGAATAATTCACCCCTCCACTTT

clone size: many
D gene: TRBD2
J gene: TRBJ2-1
V gene: TRBV7-9
CDR3 protein: CASSTSSGVSYNEQFF
CDR3 DNA: TGTGCCAGCAGCACCTCTAGCGGGGTCTCCTACAATGAGCAGTTCTTC

clone size: many
D gene: .
J gene: TRBJ2-5
V gene: TRBV20-1
CDR3 protein: CSALPVVGGQETQYF
CDR3 DNA: TGCAGTGCCCTCCCTGTAGTAGGCGGCCAAGAGACCCAGTACTTC

clone size: few
D gene: .
J gene: TRBJ2-1
V gene: TRBV24-1
CDR3 protein: CATSDPMEGEQFF
CDR3 DNA: TGTGCCACCAGTGACCCAATGGAGGGAGAGCAGTTCTTC

clone size: many
D gene: TRBD1
J gene: TRBJ1-1
V gene: TRBV20-1
CDR3 protein: CSARDRDRGLAEAFF
CDR3 DNA: TGCAGTGCTAGAGATCGGGACAGGGGGCTTGCTGAAGCTTTCTTT

clone size: few
D gene: TRBD1
J gene: TRBJ1-5
V gene: TRBV4-1
CDR3 protein: CASSQDPGQGSVNQPQHF
CDR3 DNA: TGCGCCAGCAGCCAAGATCCCGGACAGGGATCGGTCAATCAGCCCCAGCATTTT

clone size: few
D gene: TRBD1
J gene: TRBJ2-7
V gene: TRBV25-1
CDR3 protein: CASSTGTGGDEQYF
CDR3 DNA: TGTGCCAGCAGCACCGGGACAGGGGGGGACGAGCAGTACTTC

clone size: many
D gene: TRBD2
J gene: TRBJ2-1
V gene: TRBV7-2
CDR3 protein: CASSLGTSGNEQFF
CDR3 DNA: TGTGCCAGCAGCTTAGGGACTAGCGGTAATGAGCAGTTCTTC

clone size: many
D gene: .
J gene: TRBJ2-2
V gene: TRBV6-5
CDR3 protein: CASSYGTQNTGELFF
CDR3 DNA: TGTGCCAGCAGCTACGGGACTCAGAACACCGGGGAGCTGTTTTTT

clone size: few
D gene: TRBD1
J gene: TRBJ2-7
V gene: TRBV6-2/TRBV6-3
CDR3 protein: CASTLASGGTGFHEQYF
CDR3 DNA: TGTGCCAGCACCTTAGCCAGTGGCGGGACAGGTTTCCACGAGCAGTACTTC

clone size: .
D gene: TRBD1
J gene: TRBJ2-5
V gene: TRBV2
CDR3 protein: CASTGTGGGETQYF
CDR3 DNA: TGTGCCAGCACCGGGACAGGGGGCGGGGAGACCCAGTACTTC

clone size: once
D gene: .
J gene: TRBJ1-1
V gene: TRBV15
CDR3 protein: CATSTYLGNTEAFF
CDR3 DNA: TGTGCCACCAGCACCTACTTGGGGAACACTGAAGCTTTCTTT

clone size: many
D gene: .
J gene: TRBJ2-3
V gene: TRBV4-3
CDR3 protein: CASSQEWVNTDTQYF
CDR3 DNA: TGCGCCAGCAGCCAAGAATGGGTGAACACAGATACGCAGTATTTT

clone size: .
D gene: .
J gene: TRBJ1-4
V gene: TRBV7-9
CDR3 protein: CASSRIHQADRRSEKLFF
CDR3 DNA: TGTGCCAGCAGCCGAATTCACCAAGCGGACAGACGAAGTGAAAAACTGTTTTTT

clone size: .
D gene: .
J gene: TRBJ1-2
V gene: TRBV6-1
CDR3 protein: CASSLAEIYYGYTF
CDR3 DNA: TGTGCCAGCAGCCTGGCGGAGATTTACTATGGCTACACCTTC

clone size: many
D gene: TRBD1
J gene: TRBJ1-2
V gene: TRBV6-1
CDR3 protein: CASLGTGDSYGYTF
CDR3 DNA: TGTGCCAGTCTCGGTACAGGGGATTCTTATGGCTACACCTTC

clone size: many
D gene: .
J gene: TRBJ1-2
V gene: TRBV28
CDR3 protein: CASSPPTAANYGYTF
CDR3 DNA: TGTGCCAGCAGTCCCCCCACAGCAGCAAACTATGGCTACACCTTC

clone size: .
D gene: TRBD2
J gene: TRBJ2-2
V gene: TRBV5-4
CDR3 protein: CASSLPAGDLIGELFF
CDR3 DNA: TGTGCCAGCAGCTTGCCAGCGGGAGATCTCATCGGGGAGCTGTTTTTT

clone size: many
D gene: .
J gene: TRBJ2-2
V gene: TRBV30
CDR3 protein: CAWRKPGTLTGELFF
CDR3 DNA: TGTGCCTGGAGAAAACCCGGGACACTCACCGGGGAGCTGTTTTTT

clone size: few
D gene: .
J gene: TRBJ2-7
V gene: TRBV3-1
CDR3 protein: CASSHDRSYEQYF
CDR3 DNA: TGTGCCAGCAGCCACGACAGAAGCTACGAGCAGTACTTC

clone size: .
D gene: .
J gene: TRBJ1-3
V gene: TRBV9
CDR3 protein: CASRAHSGNTIYF
CDR3 DNA: TGTGCCAGCAGAGCCCACTCTGGAAACACCATATATTTT

clone size: many
D gene: TRBD1
J gene: TRBJ1-1
V gene: TRBV6-1
CDR3 protein: CASRPDRGGTEAFF
CDR3 DNA: TGTGCCAGCAGGCCGGACAGGGGAGGTACTGAAGCTTTCTTT

clone size: many
D gene: TRBD1
J gene: TRBJ2-7
V gene: TRBV3-1
CDR3 protein: CASSPFPGQGYEQYF
CDR3 DNA: TGTGCCAGCAGCCCGTTCCCGGGACAGGGTTACGAGCAGTACTTC

clone size: many
D gene: .
J gene: TRBJ2-5
V gene: TRBV20-1
CDR3 protein: CSAGPAGTETQYF
CDR3 DNA: TGCAGTGCTGGCCCCGCCGGGACGGAGACCCAGTACTTC

clone size: many
D gene: TRBD1
J gene: TRBJ1-5
V gene: TRBV15
CDR3 protein: CATSRDRGIQPQHF
CDR3 DNA: TGTGCCACCAGCAGAGACAGGGGGATTCAGCCCCAGCATTTT

clone size: many
D gene: TRBD2
J gene: TRBJ2-1
V gene: TRBV9
CDR3 protein: CASSGFGVAGGPSNDEQFF
CDR3 DNA: TGTGCCAGCAGCGGGTTCGGCGTAGCGGGAGGGCCTTCTAACGATGAGCAGTTCTTC

clone size: many
D gene: .
J gene: TRBJ1-5
V gene: TRBV11-2
CDR3 protein: CASSQKPEQPQHF
CDR3 DNA: TGTGCCAGCAGCCAAAAACCTGAACAGCCCCAGCATTTT

clone size: many
D gene: TRBD1
J gene: TRBJ2-7
V gene: TRBV20-1
CDR3 protein: CSAEPGTGRGEQYF
CDR3 DNA: TGCAGTGCTGAACCCGGGACAGGGAGGGGCGAGCAGTACTTC

clone size: few
D gene: TRBD1
J gene: TRBJ2-7
V gene: TRBV19
CDR3 protein: CASSTQRTGLDEQYF
CDR3 DNA: TGTGCCAGTAGTACCCAGAGGACAGGGTTGGACGAGCAGTACTTC

clone size: .
D gene: TRBD2
J gene: TRBJ2-1
V gene: TRBV2
CDR3 protein: CATHRAGGPENEQFF
CDR3 DNA: TGTGCCACCCACCGAGCGGGAGGGCCGGAAAATGAGCAGTTCTTC

clone size: many
D gene: TRBD2
J gene: TRBJ2-3
V gene: TRBV12-3/TRBV12-4
CDR3 protein: CASRGTSGGPDTQYF
CDR3 DNA: TGTGCCAGCAGGGGGACTAGCGGGGGCCCAGATACGCAGTATTTT

clone size: many
D gene: .
J gene: TRBJ2-7
V gene: TRBV7-2
CDR3 protein: CASSLVQNYEQYF
CDR3 DNA: TGTGCCAGCAGCTTAGTACAGAACTACGAGCAGTACTTC

clone size: few
D gene: .
J gene: TRBJ2-6
V gene: TRBV6-9
CDR3 protein: CASSYSNGRAQSSLSGANVLTF
CDR3 DNA: TGTGCCAGCAGTTACTCGAACGGCCGGGCCCAATCCTCTTTATCTGGGGCCAACGTCCTGACTTTC

clone size: once
D gene: .
J gene: TRBJ1-2
V gene: TRBV30
CDR3 protein: CAWSVNLLGGGDGYTF
CDR3 DNA: TGTGCCTGGAGTGTAAATTTATTGGGGGGAGGAGATGGCTACACCTTC

clone size: many
D gene: .
J gene: TRBJ1-1
V gene: TRBV3-1
CDR3 protein: CASSLYGYTEAFF
CDR3 DNA: TGTGCCAGCAGCCTGTACGGATACACTGAAGCTTTCTTT

clone size: .
D gene: TRBD1
J gene: TRBJ1-5
V gene: TRBV5-5
CDR3 protein: CASSSPGQGHQPQHF
CDR3 DNA: TGTGCCAGCAGCAGCCCGGGACAGGGCCATCAGCCCCAGCATTTT

clone size: many
D gene: .
J gene: TRBJ2-1
V gene: TRBV2
CDR3 protein: CASSPGPREINEQFF
CDR3 DNA: TGTGCCAGCAGCCCGGGACCCCGGGAAATCAATGAGCAGTTCTTC

clone size: few
D gene: .
J gene: TRBJ2-6
V gene: TRBV9
CDR3 protein: CASSGFISGANVLTF
CDR3 DNA: TGTGCCAGCAGCGGTTTCATCTCTGGGGCCAACGTCCTGACTTTC

clone size: many
D gene: TRBD2
J gene: TRBJ2-2
V gene: TRBV24-1
CDR3 protein: CATSDTGGARTGELFF
CDR3 DNA: TGTGCCACCAGTGATACGGGGGGGGCGCGCACCGGGGAGCTGTTTTTT

clone size: many
D gene: TRBD1
J gene: TRBJ2-1
V gene: TRBV29-1
CDR3 protein: CSVEAPGQGAYNEQFF
CDR3 DNA: TGCAGCGTTGAAGCTCCGGGACAGGGGGCCTACAATGAGCAGTTCTTC

clone size: many
D gene: TRBD2
J gene: TRBJ2-3
V gene: TRBV11-2
CDR3 protein: CASRDSAGADTQYF
CDR3 DNA: TGTGCCAGCAGAGACTCAGCGGGAGCAGATACGCAGTATTTT

clone size: many
D gene: TRBD2
J gene: TRBJ2-5
V gene: TRBV6-5
CDR3 protein: CASSLLAGVRETQYF
CDR3 DNA: TGTGCCAGCAGTTTACTAGCGGGAGTTCGAGAGACCCAGTACTTC

clone size: many
D gene: .
J gene: TRBJ2-5
V gene: TRBV24-1
CDR3 protein: CATSDSKVRTARETQYF
CDR3 DNA: TGTGCCACCAGTGATTCGAAGGTCCGGACCGCAAGAGAGACCCAGTACTTC

clone size: few
D gene: TRBD2
J gene: TRBJ2-3
V gene: TRBV4-3
CDR3 protein: CASSQGRGGSRDTQYF
CDR3 DNA: TGCGCCAGCAGCCAAGGGCGGGGGGGCTCGAGGGATACGCAGTATTTT